The present TCR beta chain was sequenced within a study of T cell responses to AZD1222 COVID-19 vaccine. Study-wide results and caveats: Of the AZD1222 recipients, only 6 or 7 were seropositive at baseline. Clonal diversity was possibly underestimated; the donors were predominantly white British and more often female. Reportedly, nearly half the spike-specific TCRs target unmutated variant regions.

Data came from immunoSEQ multiplex PCR; TCRdb stores just in-frame clones and leaves some out. The repertoire consists of approximately 110,000 clones, with roughly nine tenths occurring once and the leading ten covering 7.5%. Concerning this clone: The antigen is unknown.

Source: peripheral blood, taken on day 0 of AZD1222 vaccination. This clonotype originated in an adult in good health.

DNA of the CDR3: TGTGCCAGCAGCCTCACGGGACAGGGGGGATCACCCCTCCACTTT. It encodes CASSLTGQGGSPLHF. The V call is TRBV7-3, the J call TRBJ1-6, with TRBD1 matching 11 bases. Germline V gives CDR1 SGHTA, CDR2 FQGTGA. The CDR3 sequence is 15 residues long. Trimming at V came to 5 bases and at J to 10 bases, leaving 7 bases not matched to a gene.